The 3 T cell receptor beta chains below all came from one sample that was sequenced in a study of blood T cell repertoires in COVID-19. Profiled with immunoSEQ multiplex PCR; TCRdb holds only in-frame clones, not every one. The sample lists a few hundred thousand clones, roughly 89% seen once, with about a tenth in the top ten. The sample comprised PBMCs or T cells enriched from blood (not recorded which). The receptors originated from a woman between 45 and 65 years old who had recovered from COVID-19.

CDR3 sequence reads: CASTPGRVGSQPQHF. The CDR3 coding sequence is TGTGCCAGTACCCCCGGTCGGGTCGGGAGCCAGCCCCAGCATTTT. V gene TRBV19 combines with J gene TRBJ1-5, with D uncertain. This CDR3 comprises 15 residues. Trimming took off 7 bases at V and 7 bases at J, with 20 bases between the two ends. The V gene's germline CDR1 is LNHDA and CDR2 SQIVND (reference sequence).

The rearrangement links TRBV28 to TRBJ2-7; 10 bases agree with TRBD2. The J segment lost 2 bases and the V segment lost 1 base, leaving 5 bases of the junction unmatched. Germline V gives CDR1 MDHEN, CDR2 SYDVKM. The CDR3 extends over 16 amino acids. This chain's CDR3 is CASSLFLGLATYEQYF. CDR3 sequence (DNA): TGTGCCAGCAGTTTATTCTTGGGACTAGCGACCTACGAGCAGTACTTC. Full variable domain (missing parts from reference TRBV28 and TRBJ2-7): DVKVTQSSRYLVKRTGEKVFLECVQDMDHENMFWYRQDPGLGLRLIYFSYDVKMKEKGDIPEGYSVSREKKERFSLILESASTNQTSMYLCASSLFLGLATYEQYFGPGTRLTVT.

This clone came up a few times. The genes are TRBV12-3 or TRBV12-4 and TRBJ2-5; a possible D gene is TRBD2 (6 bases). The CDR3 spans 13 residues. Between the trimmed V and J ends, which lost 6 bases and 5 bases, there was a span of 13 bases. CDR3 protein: CASSLDYMETQYF. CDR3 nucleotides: TGTGCCAGCAGCCTGGACTATATGGAGACCCAGTACTTC.